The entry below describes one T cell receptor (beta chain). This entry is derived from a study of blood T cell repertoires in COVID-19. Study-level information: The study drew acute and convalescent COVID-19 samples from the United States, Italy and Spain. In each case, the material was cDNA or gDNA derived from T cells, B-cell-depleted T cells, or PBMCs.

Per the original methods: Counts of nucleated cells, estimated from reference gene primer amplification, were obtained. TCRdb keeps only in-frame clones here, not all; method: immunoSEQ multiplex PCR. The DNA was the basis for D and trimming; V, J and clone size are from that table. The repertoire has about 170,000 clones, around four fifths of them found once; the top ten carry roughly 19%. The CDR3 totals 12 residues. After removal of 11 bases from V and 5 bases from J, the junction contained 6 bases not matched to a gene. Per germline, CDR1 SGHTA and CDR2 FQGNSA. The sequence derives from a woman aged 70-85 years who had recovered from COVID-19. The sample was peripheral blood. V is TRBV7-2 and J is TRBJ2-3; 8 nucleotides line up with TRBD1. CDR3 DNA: TGTGCCTCGGACAGGGTGGGAGATACGCAGTATTTT. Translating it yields CASDRVGDTQYF.